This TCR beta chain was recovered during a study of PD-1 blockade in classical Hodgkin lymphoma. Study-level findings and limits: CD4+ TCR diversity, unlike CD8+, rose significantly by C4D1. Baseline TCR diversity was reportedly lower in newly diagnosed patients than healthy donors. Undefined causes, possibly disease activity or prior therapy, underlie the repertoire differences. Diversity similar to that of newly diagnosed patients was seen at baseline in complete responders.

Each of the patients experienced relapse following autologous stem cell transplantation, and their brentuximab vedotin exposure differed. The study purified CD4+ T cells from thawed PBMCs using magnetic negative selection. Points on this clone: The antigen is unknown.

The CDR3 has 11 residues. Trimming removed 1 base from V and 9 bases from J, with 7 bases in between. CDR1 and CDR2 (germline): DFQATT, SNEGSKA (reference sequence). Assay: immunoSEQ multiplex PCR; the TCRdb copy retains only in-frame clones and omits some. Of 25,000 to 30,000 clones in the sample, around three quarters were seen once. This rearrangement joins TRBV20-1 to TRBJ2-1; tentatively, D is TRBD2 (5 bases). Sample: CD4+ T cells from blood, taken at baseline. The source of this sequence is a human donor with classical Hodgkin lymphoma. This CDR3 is CSARGGSEQFF. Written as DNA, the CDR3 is TGCAGTGCTAGAGGTGGGAGTGAGCAGTTCTTC.